This T cell receptor beta chain was retrieved from a study of long-term antiretroviral therapy in people with HIV. Version v3.0 of the immunoSEQ assay was performed at survey level. Generated by immunoSEQ multiplex PCR, the TCRdb table keeps only in-frame clones and is missing some. The sample carries about 30,000 clones, approximately 85% recorded once. With regard to this clone: This sample includes further DNA sequences coding for the same CDR3.

The CDR3 has 14 amino acids. Trimming stripped 2 bases from V and 1 base from J, with 10 bases between. Per the germline V gene, CDR1 is SGDLS and CDR2 is YYNGEE. The chain recombines TRBV9 with TRBJ2-7, with D unclear. This specimen was unsorted PBMCs, taken 3 years after starting antiretroviral therapy. This TCR came from a man aged 35-49 years with HIV. For the CDR3, the DNA is TGTGCCAGCAGCGTTACGCCGGGTTCCTACGAGCAGTACTTC. Amino acid sequence: CASSVTPGSYEQYF.